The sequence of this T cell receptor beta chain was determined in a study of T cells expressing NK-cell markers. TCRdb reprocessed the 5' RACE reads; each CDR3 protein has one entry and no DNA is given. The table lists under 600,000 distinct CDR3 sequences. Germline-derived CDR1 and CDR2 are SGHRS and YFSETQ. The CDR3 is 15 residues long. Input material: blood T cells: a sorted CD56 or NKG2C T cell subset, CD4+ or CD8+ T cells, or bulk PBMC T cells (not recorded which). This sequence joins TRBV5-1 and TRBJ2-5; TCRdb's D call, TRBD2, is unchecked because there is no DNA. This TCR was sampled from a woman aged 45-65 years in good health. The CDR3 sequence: CASSSTSGSFETQYF.